Following are 24 T cell receptor beta chains from one sample sequenced in a study of T cell changes during pregnancy in multiple sclerosis. Using immunoSEQ multiplex PCR, the repertoire was profiled, and TCRdb retains in-frame clones only, with some absent. The top ten hold roughly 1.4% of the sample, which has about 81,000 clones, 80% to 95% seen once. This material consisted of peripheral blood, taken in the third trimester of pregnancy. All receptors come from a female donor in good health, enrolled as a control in a pregnancy study.

The chain has TRBV30 and TRBJ1-2, with TRBD1 identical over 8 bases. Trimming cost V 2 bases and J 2 bases; bases outside gene matches: 7. The CDR3 runs to 15 residues. Germline CDR1 reads GTSNPN; CDR2 reads SVGIG (reference sequence). In DNA, the CDR3 is TGTGCCTGGAGTCGGAAGACAGGGGTAAACTATGGCTACACCTTC. Translating it yields CAWSRKTGVNYGYTF. The full variable domain, completed using reference TRBV30 and TRBJ1-2, is SQTIHQWPATLVQPVGSPLSLECTVEGTSNPNLYWYRQAAGRGLQLLFYSVGIGQISSEVPQNLSASRPQDRQFILSSKKLLLSDSGFYLCAWSRKTGVNYGYTFGSGTRLTVV.

This CDR3 is CASRSGTGDYGYTF. DNA of the CDR3: TGTGCCAGCAGATCCGGGACAGGGGACTATGGCTACACCTTC. The chain recombines TRBV6-1 with TRBJ1-2, with 10 positions matching TRBD1. The J segment lost 3 bases and the V segment lost 6 bases, leaving 4 bases of the junction unmatched. CDR3 length: 14 residues. Per germline, CDR1 MNHNS and CDR2 SASEGT.

J is TRBJ2-1 and V is TRBV19, with 7 bases aligning to TRBD2. This CDR3 has 17 residues. J gave up 0 bases and V 3 bases, and 8 bases lay outside the gene matches. CDR1 and CDR2 (germline): LNHDA, SQIVND (reference sequence). CDR3 sequence reads: CASSIYSSGISYNEQFF. The CDR3 region has the DNA TGTGCCAGTAGTATTTACAGCAGCGGGATCTCCTACAATGAGCAGTTCTTC.

The chain is built from TRBV6-1 and TRBJ2-3; D might be TRBD2 (5 bases). Between the trimmed V and J ends, which lost 1 base and 3 bases, there was a span of 11 bases. The CDR3 spans 15 residues. Germline CDR1 is MNHNS and CDR2 is SASEGT. The CDR3 loop is CASSEGGSATDTQYF. CDR3 bases: TGTGCCAGCAGTGAAGGGGGTAGCGCGACAGATACGCAGTATTTT.

A single count supports this clone. The rearrangement links TRBV6-1 to TRBJ2-3; TRBD2 agrees at 7 bases. Unmatched junction bases numbered 4, after V lost 3 bases and J lost 1 base. The V gene's germline CDR1 is MNHNS and CDR2 SASEGT. CDR3 size: 15 residues. The CDR3 loop reads CASSELRGGTDTQYF. The CDR3 nucleotides are TGTGCCAGCAGTGAGCTTCGGGGGGGCACAGATACGCAGTATTTT.

The chain is built from TRBV7-8 and TRBJ2-7, with 8 nucleotides matching TRBD2. V was clipped by 5 bases and J by 0 bases; unmatched bases: 6. Germline CDR1 and CDR2: SGHVS and FQNEAQ. This CDR3 contains 15 residues. The CDR3 DNA is TGTGCCAGCAGCCCACTAGCGGTGAGCTCCTACGAGCAGTACTTC. As protein: CASSPLAVSSYEQYF. Looking up the rest from reference TRBV7-8 and TRBJ2-7 gives the full variable domain: GAGVSQSPRYKVAKRGQDVALRCDPISGHVSLFWYQQALGQGPEFLTYFQNEAQLDKSGLPSDRFFAERPEGSVSTLKIQRTQQEDSAVYLCASSPLAVSSYEQYFGPGTRLTVT.

The V and J genes are TRBV10-3 and TRBJ1-5; possibly TRBD1 for D (6 bases). This CDR3 spans 13 amino acids. The germline CDR1 and CDR2 sequences are ENHRY and SYGVKD. V lost 2 bases to trimming and J lost 7 bases, with 9 bases between them. The DNA of the CDR3 is TGTGCCATCAGTGAGGGGGGGGCCCAGCCCCAGCATTTT. Residues: CAISEGGAQPQHF.

This clone was seen once. The chain carries TRBV27 and TRBJ2-7; 12 bases match TRBD2. CDR3 length equals 15 residues. Per the germline V gene, CDR1 is MNHEY and CDR2 is SMNVEV (reference sequence). V trimming: 5 bases; J trimming: 4 bases; junction bases outside the gene matches: 6. CDR3 amino acids: CASSPLAGGNYEQYF. CDR3 nucleotides: TGTGCCAGCAGTCCCCTAGCGGGGGGGAATTACGAGCAGTACTTC.

V gene TRBV28 combines with J gene TRBJ2-1, with a tentative D call TRBD1 (6 bases). V shed 3 bases and J shed 1 base, with 19 bases lying between them. Germline V gene lookup returns CDR1 MDHEN and CDR2 SYDVKM. The CDR3 is 18 residues long. The CDR3 region has the DNA TGTGCCAGCAGTTTCAGGGGATCTGGGGGCGCGTCCTACAATGAGCAGTTCTTC. Protein: CASSFRGSGGASYNEQFF.

The rearrangement joins TRBV28 to TRBJ2-7; 8 nucleotides align to TRBD2. This CDR3 contains 15 residues. Germline CDR1 and CDR2: MDHEN and SYDVKM. The ends lost 10 bases at V and 6 bases at J; junction bases unmatched: 17. The CDR3 region has the DNA TGTGCCACCCTCGGGGGGGGGCGTACACAGGGCGAGCAGTACTTC. This codes for CATLGGGRTQGEQYF. Full variable domain (remainder filled in from reference TRBV28 and TRBJ2-7): DVKVTQSSRYLVKRTGEKVFLECVQDMDHENMFWYRQDPGLGLRLIYFSYDVKMKEKGDIPEGYSVSREKKERFSLILESASTNQTSMYLCATLGGGRTQGEQYFGPGTRLTVT.

The chain has TRBV27 and TRBJ2-3; D is unresolved. The germline CDR1 and CDR2 sequences are MNHEY and SMNVEV (reference sequence). There are 14 residues in the CDR3. V lost 5 bases and J 6 bases, leaving 15 bases between the germline ends. This chain's CDR3 is CASSPSNAFDTQYF. DNA for the CDR3: TGTGCCAGCAGTCCTTCTAATGCCTTCGATACGCAGTATTTT.

This clone is a singleton in its sample. Written as DNA, the CDR3 is TGTGCCAGCAGCCCTCAGGGGAGGGACACTGAAGCTTTCTTT. It specifies CASSPQGRDTEAFF. V and J are TRBV27 and TRBJ1-1; D perhaps matches TRBD1 (6 bases). Germline V CDR1 and CDR2: MNHEY, SMNVEV (reference sequence). Trimming shortened V by 6 bases and J by 3 bases, and 14 bases separated the two germline ends. The CDR3 length is 14 residues.

Regarding this clone: The sample contains more than one DNA sequence encoding this CDR3. The chain has TRBV30 and TRBJ2-2; 11 bases fit TRBD1. In germline, CDR1 is GTSNPN, CDR2 SVGIG (reference sequence). This CDR3 spans 18 amino acids. Losses at the gene ends were 3 bases for V and 0 bases for J; bases not matched to a gene: 9. The CDR3 here is CAWSLPDRGRANTGELFF. CDR3 bases: TGTGCCTGGAGCTTACCGGACAGGGGGCGGGCGAACACCGGGGAGCTGTTTTTT.

This rearrangement joins TRBV29-1 to TRBJ2-1; 10 bases agree with TRBD2. The CDR3 covers 13 residues. Germline-derived CDR1 and CDR2 are SQVTM and ANQGSEA. The V and J ends lost 7 bases and 2 bases, in that order; junction bases with no gene match: 2. The CDR3 loop reads CSATSGTYNEQFF. The CDR3 nucleotides read TGCAGCGCAACTAGCGGGACCTACAATGAGCAGTTCTTC.

V and J are TRBV4-2 and TRBJ2-7, with D unresolved. The V gene's germline CDR1 is LGHNA and CDR2 YNFKEQ. Trimming cost V 0 bases and J 5 bases, with 17 bases left between them. This CDR3 spans 16 amino acids. CDR3 DNA sequence: TGTGCCAGCAGCCAAGATCTTACCGCTATCTACCACGAGCAGTACTTC. Translating it yields CASSQDLTAIYHEQYF.

V and J are TRBV5-1 and TRBJ1-3; TRBD1 is a possible D gene (5 bases). The V gene's germline CDR1 is SGHRS and CDR2 YFSETQ. Deletions cut 9 bases from V and 2 bases from J, with 12 bases between. The CDR3 runs to 13 residues. Here the CDR3 DNA reads TGCGCCACCTCACAGGATCCTGGAAACACCATATATTTT. Its translation is CATSQDPGNTIYF.

The CDR3 protein is CASTPSRQGGQPQHF. CDR3 nucleotides: TGTGCCAGCACCCCCTCCCGACAGGGAGGACAGCCCCAGCATTTT. The V gene is TRBV28, the J gene TRBJ1-5, with TRBD1 identical over 7 bases. Germline lookup yields CDR1 MDHEN and CDR2 SYDVKM. V was pared by 7 bases and J by 7 bases, with 13 bases of the junction left unmatched. The CDR3 sequence is 15 residues long.

The chain joins TRBV7-7 to TRBJ2-1; D is perhaps TRBD1 (5 bases). The germline CDR1 and CDR2 sequences are SSHAT and FNYEAQ (reference sequence). The CDR3 sequence is 15 residues long. Trimming cost V 5 bases and J 0 bases, with 11 bases left between them. The CDR3 reads CASSPDRVSYNEQFF. The CDR3 bases are TGTGCCAGCAGCCCCGACAGAGTCTCCTACAATGAGCAGTTCTTC.

The genes are TRBV5-4 and TRBJ2-7; 7 bases map to TRBD1. Trimming at V came to 4 bases and at J to 3 bases, leaving 10 bases not matched to a gene. From germline, CDR1 is SGHNT and CDR2 YYREEE (reference sequence). This CDR3 has 15 residues. The CDR3 loop is CASSRGTVTLYEQYF. The CDR3 DNA follows: TGTGCCAGCAGCCGAGGGACAGTGACACTCTACGAGCAGTACTTC.

The V call is TRBV6-5, the J call TRBJ1-1; TRBD1 might be the D (6 bases). The CDR3 runs 14 residues. V dropped 2 bases and J dropped 4 bases, with 11 bases sitting between them. Germline V gene lookup returns CDR1 MNHEY and CDR2 SVGAGI. CDR3 nucleotides: TGTGCCAGCAGTTACCGAGGGGGTCCCACTGAAGCTTTCTTT. Residues: CASSYRGGPTEAFF.

V usage is TRBV18 and J usage is TRBJ2-7; TRBD1 agrees at 7 bases. The V gene end was trimmed by 3 bases and the J gene end by 1 base; junction bases not matched to a gene: 3. Germline CDR1 and CDR2: KGHSH and LQKENI. The CDR3 is made up of 14 amino acids. This CDR3 reads CASSPLGQSYEQYF. CDR3 DNA sequence: TGTGCCAGCTCACCCCTGGGACAGTCCTACGAGCAGTACTTC. The whole variable domain, remainder taken from reference TRBV18 and TRBJ2-7, is NAGVMQNPRHLVRRRGQEARLRCSPMKGHSHVYWYRQLPEEGLKFMVYLQKENIIDESGMPKERFSAEFPKEGPSILRIQQVVRGDSAAYFCASSPLGQSYEQYFGPGTRLTVT.

This chain links TRBV5-8 with TRBJ2-6, with 11 bases fitting TRBD1. CDR1 and CDR2 (germline): SGHTS, YDEGEE. The CDR3 has 18 residues. With V trimmed by 0 bases and J by 3 bases, 5 bases remained unmatched. CDR3 in DNA: TGTGCCAGCAGCTTGGGACGGACAGGGGGCTATGGGGCCAACGTCCTGACTTTC. Protein sequence: CASSLGRTGGYGANVLTF.

V usage is TRBV13 and J usage is TRBJ2-2; the D gene is possibly TRBD2 (5 bases). Trimming removed 2 bases at V and 6 bases at J, with 10 bases between. The CDR3 extends over 14 amino acids. The germline CDR1 and CDR2 sequences are PRHDT and FYEKMQ (reference sequence). The CDR3 region is CASSLRTPAGELFF. As DNA, the CDR3 is TGTGCCAGCAGCTTAAGGACTCCGGCCGGGGAGCTGTTTTTT.

With regard to this clone: Other nucleotide sequences in the sample specify the same CDR3. The rearrangement joins TRBV19 to TRBJ2-7; D possibly corresponds to TRBD2 (5 bases). The CDR3 runs to 13 residues. Looked up from germline, CDR1 is LNHDA and CDR2 is SQIVND (reference sequence). Deletions cut 5 bases from V and 2 bases from J, with 10 bases between. In DNA, the CDR3 is TGTGCCAGTAGTCCCAGCGGAGCCTACGAGCAGTACTTC. Translated: CASSPSGAYEQYF.